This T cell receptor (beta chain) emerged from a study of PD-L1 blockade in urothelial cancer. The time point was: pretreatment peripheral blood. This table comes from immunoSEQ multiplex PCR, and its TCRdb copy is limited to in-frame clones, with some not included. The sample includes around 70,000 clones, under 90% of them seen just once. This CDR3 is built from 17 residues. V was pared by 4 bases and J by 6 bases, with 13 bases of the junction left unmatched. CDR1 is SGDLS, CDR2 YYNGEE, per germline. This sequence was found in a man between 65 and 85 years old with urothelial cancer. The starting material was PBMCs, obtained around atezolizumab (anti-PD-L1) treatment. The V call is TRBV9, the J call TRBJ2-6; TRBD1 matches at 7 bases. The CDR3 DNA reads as TGTGCCAGCAGCCCTGGACGTTCGACAGGGCTGGCCAACGTCCTGACTTTC. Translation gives CASSPGRSTGLANVLTF. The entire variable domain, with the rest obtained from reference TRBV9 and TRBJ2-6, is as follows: DSGVTQTPKHLITATGQRVTLRCSPRSGDLSVYWYQQSLDQGLQFLIQYYNGEERAKGNILERFSAQQFPDLHSELNLSSLELGDSALYFCASSPGRSTGLANVLTFGAGSRLTVL.